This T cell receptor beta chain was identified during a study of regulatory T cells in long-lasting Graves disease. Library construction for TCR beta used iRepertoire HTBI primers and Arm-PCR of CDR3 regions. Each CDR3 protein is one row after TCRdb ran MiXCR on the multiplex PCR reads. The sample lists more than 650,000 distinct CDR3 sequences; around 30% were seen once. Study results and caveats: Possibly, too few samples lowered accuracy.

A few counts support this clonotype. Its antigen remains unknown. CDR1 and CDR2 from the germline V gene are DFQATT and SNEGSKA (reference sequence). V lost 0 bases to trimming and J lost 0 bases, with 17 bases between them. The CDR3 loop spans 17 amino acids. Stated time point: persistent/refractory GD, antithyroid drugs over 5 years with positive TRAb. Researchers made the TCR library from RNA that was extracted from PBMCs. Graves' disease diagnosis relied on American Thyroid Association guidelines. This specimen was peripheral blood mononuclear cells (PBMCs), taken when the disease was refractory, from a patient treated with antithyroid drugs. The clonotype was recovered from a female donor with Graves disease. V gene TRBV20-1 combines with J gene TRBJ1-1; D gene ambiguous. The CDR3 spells CSARDRAGSLVNTEAFF. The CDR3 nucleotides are TGCAGTGCTAGAGATAGAGCGGGATCCCTAGTGAACACTGAAGCTTTCTTT.